Reported below is one T cell receptor beta chain. The data were obtained in a study of CD8+ T cells in alopecia areata. cDNA serving as the sequencing template came from extracted, reverse transcribed RNA. Sequencing used immunoSEQ multiplex PCR; TCRdb keeps in-frame clones, though not all of them. The sample includes roughly 200,000 clones, about 48% of them seen just once. Treatment denoted: oral pan-JAK inhibitor, 5-10 mg twice daily. The CDR3 runs 14 residues. Looked up from germline, CDR1 is GTSNPN and CDR2 is SVGIG (reference sequence). V shed 2 bases, J shed 3 bases, and the junction held 4 bases outside the gene matches.

The TCR sequence derives from a human donor with alopecia areata. The rearrangement joins TRBV30 to TRBJ2-7, with TRBD1 matching 10 bases. The source material was CD8+ T cells sorted from blood, sampled at week 24, from a patient treated with tofacitinib. The CDR3 is CAWSTGQGGYEQYF. CDR3 nucleotide sequence: TGTGCCTGGAGTACAGGACAGGGGGGCTACGAGCAGTACTTC.